What follows describes a single T cell receptor (beta chain). Its cognate antigen has yet to be identified. No per-base quality is available; no much larger clone lies one base away. This sample was included in a study of blood T cell repertoires in COVID-19 (dated by TCRdb to 2020 to 2021). With respect to the entire study: Samples from collaborators originated in the United States, Italy and Spain and spanned both the acute and convalescent phases of COVID-19. Nearly every sample came with metadata listing a de-identified subject ID, COVID-19 status, age in years and sex. A freely available public database, intended as a resource for researchers studying the immune response to SARS-CoV-2, is where the repertoires were released. The dataset comprised deeply sampled blood TCRbeta repertoires from subjects exposed to, actively infected with, or recovered from COVID-19. Samples came from the ongoing ImmuneRACE study (first 160 participants) plus 1,254 subjects from 6 global collaborators. Where available, HLA class I and class II types were taken from metadata supplied by the sample provider and were not determined by assay-based typing. The material from the prospective study consisted of cDNA or gDNA derived from T cells, B-cell-depleted T cells, or PBMCs.

TCRbeta CDR3 regions were amplified from genomic DNA by means of the immunoSEQ Assay, a bias-controlled multiplex PCR. As for the original processing: The number of nucleated cells in each sample was estimated from the amplification of reference gene primers within the assay. To quantify the absolute abundance of each unique TCRbeta CDR3 rearrangement, sequence reads were collapsed and filtered. Productive Simpson clonality was computed per sample as the square root of Simpson's diversity index over productive rearrangements. Held by TCRdb, this immuneACCESS table contains in-frame sequences only and omits some clones. Under half of the omission traces to an unresolved V gene where checked; the cause of the rest is unknown. The DNA was the basis for D and trimming; V, J and clone size are from that table. Within this sample are around 340,000 clones, with roughly 87% of them counted one time only. Under 5% of the sample comes from the top ten.

Study-wide conclusions, independent of this receptor: Clinical and demographic metadata were provided uncurated, with the amount varying by source and participant.

The CDR3 has 15 amino acids, counting the end cysteine and phenylalanine. Only the CDR3 region is kept as DNA, spanning 45 bases read in frame from base 1. Relative to germline, V is missing 1 base and J is missing 6 bases, with 6 bases of the junction outside any gene match. The germline V gene (reference sequence) sets CDR1 to GTSNPN and CDR2 to SVGIG. At one collaborating source in Seattle, patients were enrolled during active infection and were followed longitudinally through the course of disease. The collaborating institutions used their own protocols to collect whole blood in K2EDTA tubes. For TCRbeta analysis, collaborators shipped samples in one of three forms: frozen whole blood, isolated PBMCs, or DNA extracted from either of those sample types.

In this chain, TRBV30 is recombined with TRBJ1-6, and TRBD1 matches 7 of the central bases. This TCR was recovered from a woman aged 60-70 years with COVID-19, enrolled during active disease. The sequenced sample was peripheral blood. The DNA sequence is as follows: TGTGCCTGGAGTGCAGGGGACAGAACTAATTCACCCCTCCACTTT. It translates as CAWSAGDRTNSPLHF.